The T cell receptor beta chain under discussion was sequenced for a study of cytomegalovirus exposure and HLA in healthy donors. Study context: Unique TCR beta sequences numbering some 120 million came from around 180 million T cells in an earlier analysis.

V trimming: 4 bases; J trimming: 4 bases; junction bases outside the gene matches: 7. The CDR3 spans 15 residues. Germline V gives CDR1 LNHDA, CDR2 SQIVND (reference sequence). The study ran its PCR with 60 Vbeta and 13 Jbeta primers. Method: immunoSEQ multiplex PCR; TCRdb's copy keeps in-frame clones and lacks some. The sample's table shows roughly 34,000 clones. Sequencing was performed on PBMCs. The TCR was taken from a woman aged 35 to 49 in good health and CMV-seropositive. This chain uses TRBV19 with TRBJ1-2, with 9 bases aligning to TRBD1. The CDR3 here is CASSTRTGVGYGYTF. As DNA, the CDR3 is TGTGCCAGTAGTACTCGGACAGGGGTAGGCTATGGCTACACCTTC. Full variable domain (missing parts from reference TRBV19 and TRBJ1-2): DGGITQSPKYLFRKEGQNVTLSCEQNLNHDAMYWYRQDPGQGLRLIYYSQIVNDFQKGDIAEGYSVSREKKESFPLTVTSAQKNPTAFYLCASSTRTGVGYGYTFGSGTRLTVV.